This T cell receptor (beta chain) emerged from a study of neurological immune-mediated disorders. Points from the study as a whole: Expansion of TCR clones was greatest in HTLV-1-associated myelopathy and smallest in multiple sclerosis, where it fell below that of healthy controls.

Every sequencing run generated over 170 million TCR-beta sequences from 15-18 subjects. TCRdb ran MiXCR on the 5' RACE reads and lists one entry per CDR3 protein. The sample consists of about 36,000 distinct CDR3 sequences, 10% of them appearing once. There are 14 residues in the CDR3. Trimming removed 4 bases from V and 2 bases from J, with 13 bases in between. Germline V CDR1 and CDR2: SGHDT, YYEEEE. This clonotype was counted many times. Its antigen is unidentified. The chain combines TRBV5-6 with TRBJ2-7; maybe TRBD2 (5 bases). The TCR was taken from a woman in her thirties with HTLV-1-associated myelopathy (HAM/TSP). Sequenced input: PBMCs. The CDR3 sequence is CASSQPTGTYEQYF. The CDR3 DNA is TGTGCCAGCAGCCAACCGACCGGGACCTACGAGCAGTACTTC.